The entry below describes one T cell receptor (beta chain). Clones were sequenced by immunoSEQ multiplex PCR, and TCRdb holds only the in-frame ones, with some missing. The data contain 450,000 to 500,000 clones, 60% to 80% of them seen just once; the ten biggest clones take up more than 10%. The sample originates from a study of shared clonotypes between healthy human individuals. Germline CDR1 reads LGHNA; CDR2 reads YNFKEQ. The germline V and J ends were trimmed by 3 bases and 4 bases, with 9 bases remaining between them. CDR3 length equals 13 residues. The sequence came from a woman aged 40 to 55 in good health. Some clones in this sample may be carry-over from other donors' samples. The sequenced material came from PBMCs. The chain carries TRBV4-2 and TRBJ2-5; no clear D. The CDR3 spells CASSQAGRETQYF. CDR3 in DNA: TGTGCCAGCAGCCAGGCAGGCCGAGAGACCCAGTACTTC.